This record looks at one T cell receptor beta chain sequence and its context. The target antigen is unknown. RNA extraction was followed by reverse transcription into cDNA, which acted as the sequencing template. Data came from immunoSEQ multiplex PCR; TCRdb stores just in-frame clones and leaves some out. Among 150,000 to 200,000 clones listed, around 64% were seen once. Treatment noted: oral pan-JAK inhibitor, 5-10 mg twice daily. Sorted out of PBMCs were CD4+ T cells and CD8+ T cells. These data are taken from a study of CD8+ T cells in alopecia areata. Study findings and constraints: Since there was just one nonresponder, nobody can yet say how baseline CD8+ expansion ties to response. Scalp and blood samples kept many expanded lesional clones throughout tofacitinib.

Sequences were derived from CD4+ T cells sorted from blood, sampled around week 50, from a patient treated with tofacitinib. The clonotype was recovered from a human donor with alopecia areata.

The CDR3 region is CASSLLVGAFF. CDR3 sequence (DNA): TGTGCCAGCAGCTTACTCGTTGGAGCTTTCTTT. The chain has TRBV7-2 and TRBJ1-1; D ambiguous. This CDR3 spans 11 amino acids. V was shortened by 2 bases and J by 10 bases, with 8 bases between the two germline ends. CDR1 is SGHTA, CDR2 FQGNSA, per germline.